This is a list of T cell receptor beta chains from one sample in a study of blood T cell repertoires in COVID-19. The data were produced by immunoSEQ multiplex PCR, yet TCRdb's version contains in-frame clones alone and is incomplete. The sample consists of fewer than 300,000 clones, approximately 84% of them appearing once. The sample was peripheral blood. These receptors were obtained from a human donor in a cohort sampled during active COVID-19. CDR3s include the opening cysteine and the closing phenylalanine or tryptophan. D genes are given only for firm matches. The size field is filled for only some rows; it gives once, few, many or a size class.

.	.	TRBV18	TRBJ2-7	TGTGCCAGCTCACCACAGGGGCAGGAGCAGTACTTC	CASSPQGQEQYF
once	.	TRBV6-2/TRBV6-3	TRBJ2-5	TGTGCCAGCAGTTATCGCAGGGGCGAGACCCAGTACTTC	CASSYRRGETQYF
.	.	TRBV5-1	TRBJ1-2	TGCGCCAGCAGCTTGGGGGACATAGTCGATGGCTACACCTTC	CASSLGDIVDGYTF
.	TRBD1	TRBV5-4	TRBJ1-1	TGTGCCAGCAGCCCCCGGGGCGGGACAGGGGGCACTGAAGCTTTCTTT	CASSPRGGTGGTEAFF
.	.	TRBV11-2	TRBJ2-3	TGTGCCAGCAGCTTAGATCGGGTAGTTAGCGGTTCTTATTTT	CASSLDRVVSGSYF
.	.	TRBV5-1	TRBJ2-3	TGCGCCAGCAGCTCCCCAGGGGATACGCAGTATTTT	CASSSPGDTQYF
.	.	TRBV5-6	TRBJ2-2	TGTGCCAGCACCCGTATGCTTGAAGACGGCTTGGGGAGCACCGGGGAGCTGTTTTTT	CASTRMLEDGLGSTGELFF
once	TRBD1	TRBV15	TRBJ1-2	TGTGCCACCAGCAGAGATACAGGGGGCAATGGCTACACCTTC	CATSRDTGGNGYTF
few	.	TRBV4-1	TRBJ2-7	TGCGCCAGCAGCCAAGACTACTACGACGGGCAGTACTTC	CASSQDYYDGQYF
.	.	TRBV6-5	TRBJ1-1	TGTGCCAGCAGTTACTTACAGAGGAACACTGAAGCTTTCTTT	CASSYLQRNTEAFF
.	TRBD2	TRBV5-1	TRBJ2-7	TGCGCCAGCAGCTTGGCTCCCTACGGTAGCGGGTGTGCCCACGAGCAGTACTTC	CASSLAPYGSGCAHEQYF
.	TRBD1	TRBV6-6	TRBJ1-2	TGTGCCAGCAGGGCGACAGGGGGCCGAGACTATGGCTACACCTTC	CASRATGGRDYGYTF
.	TRBD2	TRBV5-5	TRBJ2-5	TGTGCCAGCAGCCCCCGGGAGGGGACCCAAGAGACCCAGTACTTC	CASSPREGTQETQYF
.	.	TRBV12-3/TRBV12-4	TRBJ1-2	TGTGCCAGCAGCTCGTCCGGGTATGGCTACACCTTC	CASSSSGYGYTF
.	.	TRBV3-1/TRBV3-2	TRBJ2-3	TGTGCCAGCAGCCAAGATTCGGGGACATGGGCAGATACGCAGTATTTT	CASSQDSGTWADTQYF
once	TRBD1	TRBV5-1	TRBJ1-1	TGCGCCAGCAGCTTGGGGGGGACAGGTTTAAACACTGAAGCTTTCTTT	CASSLGGTGLNTEAFF
once	TRBD1	TRBV29-1	TRBJ1-2	TGCAGCGTACCGGGACAGGGTATCACCTACACCTTC	CSVPGQGITYTF
once	.	TRBV19	TRBJ1-2	TGTGCCAGTAGTATACAGGGGAATGGCTACACCTTC	CASSIQGNGYTF
.	.	TRBV11-2	TRBJ2-3	TGTGCCAGCAGCTCGGAGGGACTCACAGATACGCAGTATTTT	CASSSEGLTDTQYF
.	.	TRBV4-2	TRBJ2-4	TGTGCCAGCAGCCAAGGACTACTAGCCAAAAACATTCAGTACTTC	CASSQGLLAKNIQYF
few	TRBD1	TRBV2	TRBJ2-2	TGTGCCAGCAGGACAGGGGGAGACACCGGGGAGCTGTTTTTT	CASRTGGDTGELFF
.	.	TRBV28	TRBJ1-2	TGTGCCAGCAGGACCCAGGTACAGGGCAGGTCTAACTATGGCTACACCTTC	CASRTQVQGRSNYGYTF
.	TRBD1	TRBV12-3/TRBV12-4	TRBJ1-5	TGTGCCAGCAGGTCGGGACAGGGTCAGCCCCAGCATTTT	CASRSGQGQPQHF
.	.	TRBV7-2	TRBJ1-6	TGTGCCAGCAGCCATGGAGGGACCGATTCACCCCTCCACTTT	CASSHGGTDSPLHF
.	.	TRBV5-1	TRBJ2-7	TGCGCCAGCAGCTTGAGGAATCGCCCCGGGGGATCCGAGCAGTACTTC	CASSLRNRPGGSEQYF
.	TRBD2	TRBV19	TRBJ2-7	TGTGCCAGTAGTATCGCGGGGGAATCCTACGAGCAGTACTTC	CASSIAGESYEQYF
.	.	TRBV7-3	TRBJ2-1	TGTGCCAGCAGCTTAAATTCATGGGGCGAGCACAATGAGCAGTTCTTC	CASSLNSWGEHNEQFF
.	.	TRBV10-1	TRBJ1-1	TGCGCCAGCAGCCCAAGCAGGGGCGCTGAAGCTTTCTTT	CASSPSRGAEAFF
.	TRBD2	TRBV6-2/TRBV6-3	TRBJ2-5	TGTGCCAGCAGTGTGACTAGCGGCCTACAAGAGACCCAGTACTTC	CASSVTSGLQETQYF
.	.	TRBV4-2	TRBJ1-4	TGTGCCAGCAGCCAAATGACAGGAACTAATGAAAAACTGTTTTTT	CASSQMTGTNEKLFF
once	TRBD1	TRBV12-3/TRBV12-4	TRBJ1-2	TGTGCCAGCGGGACAGGCCCCCGTGGCTACACCTTC	CASGTGPRGYTF
.	TRBD1	TRBV5-6	TRBJ2-5	TGTGCCAGCAGCTTAGACAGGGAAGAGACCCAGTACTTC	CASSLDREETQYF
.	.	TRBV10-3	TRBJ2-7	TGTGCCATCAGTGAGTCGGGGGCCCTCTCCTACGAGCAGTACTTC	CAISESGALSYEQYF
.	TRBD1	TRBV5-1	TRBJ1-2	TGCGCCAGCAGCTCTCTAGACAGGGGAAATGGCTACACCTTC	CASSSLDRGNGYTF
.	TRBD2	TRBV2	TRBJ2-7	TGTGCCAGCTTGGGGACTAGCGGGAGGGCCGTCCGTAAAGAGCAGTACTTC	CASLGTSGRAVRKEQYF
few	TRBD2	TRBV28	TRBJ2-3	TGTGCCAGCAGTTTCTTGGCTAGCGGGGGGAATACGCAGTATTTT	CASSFLASGGNTQYF
many	.	TRBV2	TRBJ1-2	TGTGCCAGCAGTACAGACAGAAACTATGGCTACACCTTC	CASSTDRNYGYTF
.	TRBD2	TRBV6-5	TRBJ2-7	TGTGCCAGCAGTTGGGGGGGTGGGAGCTACGAGCAGTACTTC	CASSWGGGSYEQYF
.	.	TRBV6-2/TRBV6-3	TRBJ2-3	TGTGCCAGCAGCCCCACAGGCCCCACCCCCGTATTT	CASSPTGPTPVF
many	.	TRBV29-1	TRBJ1-4	TGCAGCGCCCAGGTATCGGCTAATGAAAAACTGTTTTTT	CSAQVSANEKLFF
few	.	TRBV28	TRBJ1-5	TGTGCCAGCAGTTTTCGCAAAGGGGTTTCTCAGCCCCAGCATTTT	CASSFRKGVSQPQHF
.	.	TRBV28	TRBJ1-3	TGTGCCAGCAGCCCCGGAGGCACCATATATTTT	CASSPGGTIYF
.	.	TRBV12-3/TRBV12-4	TRBJ1-1	TGTGCCAGCAGCAAACAGGTTACTAAGGGGGCTTTCTTT	CASSKQVTKGAFF
.	TRBD2	TRBV18	TRBJ2-1	TGTGCCAGCCACCGGAGCGGGGGGGCGGAGGAGCAGTTCTTC	CASHRSGGAEEQFF
.	.	TRBV19	TRBJ1-4	TGTGCCAGTAGTATAATGGGGCCCCTAGAAGAAAAACTGTTTTTT	CASSIMGPLEEKLFF
.	.	TRBV18	TRBJ1-2	TGTGCCAGCTCACCATCGGTAGCGGTCTATGGCTACACCTTC	CASSPSVAVYGYTF
.	.	TRBV28	TRBJ1-2	TGTGCCAGCAGTTCTCACCCAGGGGAAAACTATGGCTACACCTTC	CASSSHPGENYGYTF
.	TRBD2	TRBV5-1	TRBJ2-1	TGCGCCAGCAGCGGACCGGGACTAGCGGGAGTGAATGAGCAGTTCTTC	CASSGPGLAGVNEQFF
many	TRBD2	TRBV3-1/TRBV3-2	TRBJ2-1	TGTGCCAGCAGCTCCGGGACTAGCGGGACCAATGAGCAGTTCTTC	CASSSGTSGTNEQFF
.	.	TRBV6-5	TRBJ2-2	TGTGCCAGCAGTTGGGTGGGAGGAAAGACCGGGGAGCTGTTTTTT	CASSWVGGKTGELFF
once	.	TRBV5-1	TRBJ1-1	TGCGCCAGCCTGTTGGCGCCGGCAGGCACTGAAGCTTTCTTT	CASLLAPAGTEAFF